Listed below are T cell receptor beta chains from one sample, sequenced in a study of identical twins. TCRdb fed the 5' RACE reads into MiXCR, producing one record per CDR3 protein. The sample includes 200,000 to 250,000 distinct CDR3 sequences, over 5.5% of them seen just once. Another study also made use of these data, one on T cells expressing NK-cell markers.

Sequenced sample: CD8+ T cells sorted from blood. The origin of the receptors is a woman under 30 in good health. Each CDR3 is given with its conserved first and last residue. The order of the fields is clone size, V gene, J gene, D gene, CDR3 protein, CDR3 DNA. The D gene is left open where the match is weak. Some rows mark clone size as missing; the rest say once, few, many or name a class of expanded clone.

clone_size: many
v_call: TRBV2
j_call: TRBJ2-5
d_call: NA
cdr3_aa: CASQAPADGQETQYF
cdr3_nt: TGTGCCAGCCAAGCGCCGGCGGACGGTCAAGAGACCCAGTACTTC

clone_size: many
v_call: TRBV5-1
j_call: TRBJ1-1
d_call: NA
cdr3_aa: CASRGGPDPSTEAFF
cdr3_nt: TGCGCCAGCCGAGGAGGGCCGGATCCGAGCACTGAAGCTTTCTTT

clone_size: NA
v_call: TRBV27
j_call: TRBJ2-2
d_call: NA
cdr3_aa: CASRLGSAGELFF
cdr3_nt: TGTGCCAGCAGGCTCGGGTCTGCTGGGGAGCTGTTTTTT

clone_size: many
v_call: TRBV4-1
j_call: TRBJ2-5
d_call: NA
cdr3_aa: CASSQDVGLPSQETQYF
cdr3_nt: TGCGCCAGCAGCCAAGATGTAGGACTCCCGTCCCAAGAGACCCAGTACTTC

clone_size: few
v_call: TRBV7-9
j_call: TRBJ2-3
d_call: TRBD1
cdr3_aa: CASSPPETGDTQYF
cdr3_nt: TGTGCCAGCAGCCCCCCGGAGACAGGGGATACGCAGTATTTT

clone_size: NA
v_call: TRBV7-9
j_call: TRBJ2-2
d_call: NA
cdr3_aa: CASSLEGHNTGELFF
cdr3_nt: TGTGCCAGCAGCTTAGAGGGACACAACACCGGGGAGCTGTTTTTT

clone_size: NA
v_call: TRBV20-1
j_call: TRBJ2-1
d_call: TRBD1
cdr3_aa: CSAPGQETPYNEQFF
cdr3_nt: TGCAGTGCTCCGGGACAGGAGACCCCCTACAATGAGCAGTTCTTC

clone_size: many
v_call: TRBV6-1
j_call: TRBJ2-7
d_call: NA
cdr3_aa: CASSDMGGASYEQYF
cdr3_nt: TGTGCCAGCAGTGACATGGGCGGAGCCTCCTACGAGCAGTACTTC

clone_size: many
v_call: TRBV6-2/TRBV6-3
j_call: TRBJ1-1
d_call: NA
cdr3_aa: CASISRDPRRGAFF
cdr3_nt: TGTGCCAGCATTAGCCGGGACCCCCGGAGGGGAGCTTTCTTT

clone_size: few
v_call: TRBV18
j_call: TRBJ2-1
d_call: NA
cdr3_aa: CASSPPFTVYNEQFF
cdr3_nt: TGTGCCAGCTCACCACCGTTTACAGTTTACAATGAGCAGTTCTTC

clone_size: NA
v_call: TRBV5-4
j_call: TRBJ2-7
d_call: NA
cdr3_aa: CASSLPPLWVQVSTYEQYF
cdr3_nt: TGTGCCAGCAGCTTACCACCACTGTGGGTACAGGTTTCTACCTACGAGCAGTACTTC

clone_size: few
v_call: TRBV7-6
j_call: TRBJ2-7
d_call: NA
cdr3_aa: CASSLFGGSYEQYF
cdr3_nt: TGTGCCAGCAGCTTATTCGGCGGTTCCTACGAGCAGTACTTC

clone_size: few
v_call: TRBV7-9
j_call: TRBJ2-3
d_call: NA
cdr3_aa: CASSSLGTGRTDTQYF
cdr3_nt: TGTGCCAGCAGCTCACTAGGGACGGGGCGCACAGATACGCAGTATTTT

clone_size: NA
v_call: TRBV12-3/TRBV12-4
j_call: TRBJ1-5
d_call: NA
cdr3_aa: CASSLGRSDYSNQPQHF
cdr3_nt: TGTGCCAGCAGTTTAGGAAGGTCAGACTATAGCAATCAGCCCCAGCATTTT

clone_size: few
v_call: TRBV5-6
j_call: TRBJ2-3
d_call: TRBD2
cdr3_aa: CASLPAGSTDTQYF
cdr3_nt: TGTGCCAGCCTCCCAGCGGGAAGCACAGATACGCAGTATTTT

clone_size: few
v_call: TRBV27
j_call: TRBJ2-7
d_call: NA
cdr3_aa: CASSLNSFYEQYF
cdr3_nt: TGTGCCAGCAGTTTGAACAGCTTTTACGAGCAGTACTTC

clone_size: many
v_call: TRBV5-1
j_call: TRBJ2-1
d_call: NA
cdr3_aa: CASSLGLGDEQFF
cdr3_nt: TGCGCCAGCAGCTTGGGACTAGGTGATGAGCAGTTCTTC

clone_size: few
v_call: TRBV9
j_call: TRBJ1-1
d_call: NA
cdr3_aa: CASSVDGANTEAFF
cdr3_nt: TGTGCCAGCAGCGTAGATGGAGCGAACACTGAAGCTTTCTTT

clone_size: many
v_call: TRBV5-5
j_call: TRBJ2-7
d_call: NA
cdr3_aa: CASSLDSSEQYF
cdr3_nt: TGTGCCAGCAGCTTGGACAGCTCGGAGCAGTACTTC

clone_size: few
v_call: TRBV7-9
j_call: TRBJ2-5
d_call: TRBD2
cdr3_aa: CASSSIAGGAETQYF
cdr3_nt: TGTGCCAGCAGCTCTATAGCGGGAGGAGCAGAGACCCAGTACTTC

clone_size: few
v_call: TRBV27
j_call: TRBJ2-1
d_call: TRBD1
cdr3_aa: CASSRSDRGDEQFF
cdr3_nt: TGTGCCAGCAGTCGATCGGACAGGGGGGATGAGCAGTTCTTC

clone_size: many
v_call: TRBV29-1
j_call: TRBJ2-7
d_call: TRBD2
cdr3_aa: CSVVSGTTYEQYF
cdr3_nt: TGCAGCGTTGTAAGCGGGACTACCTACGAGCAGTACTTC

clone_size: many
v_call: TRBV29-1
j_call: TRBJ1-1
d_call: NA
cdr3_aa: CSVLFLSTEAFF
cdr3_nt: TGCAGCGTTCTATTCCTGAGTACTGAAGCTTTCTTT

clone_size: few
v_call: TRBV12-5
j_call: TRBJ2-7
d_call: TRBD1
cdr3_aa: CASGPPGQGAYEQYF
cdr3_nt: TGTGCTAGTGGCCCCCCGGGACAGGGCGCCTACGAGCAGTACTTC

clone_size: NA
v_call: TRBV20-1
j_call: TRBJ2-7
d_call: NA
cdr3_aa: CSARDVRQGHSYEQYF
cdr3_nt: TGCAGTGCTAGAGATGTTCGGCAGGGACACTCCTACGAGCAGTACTTC

clone_size: NA
v_call: TRBV15
j_call: TRBJ1-2
d_call: TRBD1
cdr3_aa: CATSGRQGYGYTF
cdr3_nt: TGTGCCACCAGCGGGCGACAGGGGTATGGCTACACCTTC

clone_size: many
v_call: TRBV5-5
j_call: TRBJ1-6
d_call: TRBD1
cdr3_aa: CASSPFGGQASPLHF
cdr3_nt: TGTGCCAGCAGCCCCTTCGGGGGACAGGCCTCACCCCTCCACTTT

clone_size: NA
v_call: TRBV10-1
j_call: TRBJ2-7
d_call: NA
cdr3_aa: CASSEGQGGEQYF
cdr3_nt: TGCGCCAGCAGTGAGGGACAAGGAGGGGAGCAGTACTTC

clone_size: NA
v_call: TRBV29-1
j_call: TRBJ2-7
d_call: NA
cdr3_aa: CSVEGLTYEQYF
cdr3_nt: TGCAGCGTTGAGGGTCTCACCTACGAGCAGTACTTC

clone_size: many
v_call: TRBV9
j_call: TRBJ2-1
d_call: TRBD2
cdr3_aa: CASRLAGDRDEQFF
cdr3_nt: TGTGCCAGCCGACTAGCGGGAGATCGGGATGAGCAGTTCTTC

clone_size: many
v_call: TRBV20-1
j_call: TRBJ2-2
d_call: TRBD2
cdr3_aa: CSARKSLADTGELFF
cdr3_nt: TGCAGTGCTAGAAAATCGCTAGCGGATACCGGGGAGCTGTTTTTT

clone_size: few
v_call: TRBV30
j_call: TRBJ1-1
d_call: NA
cdr3_aa: CAWRLWSAEAFF
cdr3_nt: TGTGCCTGGAGGCTTTGGAGCGCTGAAGCTTTCTTT

clone_size: NA
v_call: TRBV27
j_call: TRBJ2-3
d_call: TRBD2
cdr3_aa: CASSASGTSGTDTQYF
cdr3_nt: TGTGCCAGCAGTGCCTCCGGGACTAGCGGCACAGATACGCAGTATTTT

clone_size: few
v_call: TRBV27
j_call: TRBJ1-2
d_call: NA
cdr3_aa: CASSLLATGVNGYTF
cdr3_nt: TGTGCCAGCAGTTTGTTGGCGACGGGGGTTAATGGCTACACCTTC

clone_size: NA
v_call: TRBV6-5
j_call: TRBJ2-5
d_call: NA
cdr3_aa: CASSPPAETQYF
cdr3_nt: TGTGCCAGCAGTCCTCCAGCTGAGACCCAGTACTTC

clone_size: many
v_call: TRBV13
j_call: TRBJ1-2
d_call: NA
cdr3_aa: CASSLGVNYGYTF
cdr3_nt: TGTGCCAGCAGCTTAGGAGTTAACTATGGCTACACCTTC

clone_size: few
v_call: TRBV20-1
j_call: TRBJ1-1
d_call: NA
cdr3_aa: CSARDSAGDTEAFF
cdr3_nt: TGCAGTGCTAGAGATTCGGCAGGCGACACTGAAGCTTTCTTT

clone_size: many
v_call: TRBV11-2
j_call: TRBJ2-1
d_call: TRBD2
cdr3_aa: CASSFRSQAGAKRNEQFF
cdr3_nt: TGTGCCAGCAGCTTCCGCAGCCAAGCGGGAGCGAAGCGCAATGAGCAGTTCTTC

clone_size: NA
v_call: TRBV9
j_call: TRBJ2-1
d_call: TRBD1
cdr3_aa: CASSVEGDRVHNEQFF
cdr3_nt: TGTGCCAGCAGCGTAGAAGGGGACAGGGTCCACAATGAGCAGTTCTTC

clone_size: NA
v_call: TRBV27
j_call: TRBJ2-2
d_call: NA
cdr3_aa: CASSLGAGTNTGELFF
cdr3_nt: TGTGCCAGCAGTTTAGGGGCCGGGACGAACACCGGGGAGCTGTTTTTT

clone_size: NA
v_call: TRBV6-2/TRBV6-3
j_call: TRBJ2-1
d_call: NA
cdr3_aa: CASSYPLGEQFF
cdr3_nt: TGTGCCAGCAGTTACCCCCTCGGGGAGCAGTTCTTC

clone_size: many
v_call: TRBV12-3/TRBV12-4
j_call: TRBJ2-6
d_call: TRBD1
cdr3_aa: CASSLGTEAYPGANVLTF
cdr3_nt: TGTGCCAGCAGTTTGGGGACAGAGGCCTATCCTGGGGCCAACGTCCTGACTTTC

clone_size: few
v_call: TRBV29-1
j_call: TRBJ2-1
d_call: NA
cdr3_aa: CSVQGTGSSYNEQFF
cdr3_nt: TGCAGCGTTCAAGGAACCGGAAGCTCCTACAATGAGCAGTTCTTC

clone_size: few
v_call: TRBV24-1
j_call: TRBJ2-4
d_call: NA
cdr3_aa: CATSDITFRGLPTQYF
cdr3_nt: TGTGCCACCAGTGATATAACCTTCAGGGGTCTCCCCACTCAGTACTTC

clone_size: many
v_call: TRBV24-1
j_call: TRBJ2-2
d_call: NA
cdr3_aa: CATSGLSGELFF
cdr3_nt: TGTGCCACCAGTGGTTTAAGCGGGGAGCTGTTTTTT

clone_size: many
v_call: TRBV12-3/TRBV12-4
j_call: TRBJ1-3
d_call: NA
cdr3_aa: CASSPVRSGNTIYF
cdr3_nt: TGTGCCAGCAGCCCAGTTCGCTCTGGAAACACCATATATTTT

clone_size: few
v_call: TRBV27
j_call: TRBJ2-3
d_call: TRBD1
cdr3_aa: CASSSDRDRGTQYF
cdr3_nt: TGTGCCAGCAGTTCCGACAGGGACAGAGGTACGCAGTATTTT

clone_size: NA
v_call: TRBV9
j_call: TRBJ2-3
d_call: NA
cdr3_aa: CASSVPGVDTQYF
cdr3_nt: TGTGCCAGCAGCGTACCGGGGGTAGATACGCAGTATTTT

clone_size: few
v_call: TRBV5-1
j_call: TRBJ2-1
d_call: TRBD1
cdr3_aa: CASSLDYRRTGYYNEQFF
cdr3_nt: TGCGCCAGCAGCTTGGATTACCGCCGGACAGGGTACTACAATGAGCAGTTCTTC